These T cell receptor beta chains were read from a single sample in a study of technical replicates of blood from a few donors. Profiling relied on immunoSEQ multiplex PCR, and the TCRdb table lists in-frame clones only, not all of them. Of 66,000 or so clones in the sample, roughly 88% are singletons; the top ten hold around 5%. The sequenced material came from PBMCs. All receptors come from a human donor in good health. Some clones in this sample may be carry-over from other donors' samples. The CDR3 runs from the conserved cysteine through the conserved F or W. The D gene is left open where the match is weak. Clone size appears in some rows only: once, few, many, or a class for an expanded clone.

>TRBV29-1|TRBJ1-1|TRBD1|few
TGCAGCGTGAGCGACAGGGGAGGAACTGAAGCTTTCTTT
CSVSDRGGTEAFF
>TRBV5-6|TRBJ2-1|TRBD2|NA
TGTGCCAGCCGGTCGGGACTAGCGGGCTACAATGAGCAGTTCTTC
CASRSGLAGYNEQFF
>TRBV15|TRBJ1-4|TRBD1|NA
TGTGCCACCAGCAGGGAGGGACAGTCTAATGAAAAACTGTTTTTT
CATSREGQSNEKLFF
>TRBV7-2|TRBJ2-7|NA|NA
TGTGCCAGCAGCTTATTAGCAGTCCCCTACGAGCAGTACTTC
CASSLLAVPYEQYF
>TRBV30|TRBJ2-2|NA|NA
TGTGCCTGGACTCGCACCGGGGAGCTGTTTTTT
CAWTRTGELFF
>TRBV4-3|TRBJ2-3|NA|NA
TGCGCCAGCAGCCAAGATGAACAGGACACAGATACGCAGTATTTT
CASSQDEQDTDTQYF
>TRBV11-3|TRBJ2-1|TRBD2|NA
TGTGCCAGCAGCTTAGATAGCGGGAGGCCCGATGAGCAGTTCTTC
CASSLDSGRPDEQFF
>TRBV11-2|TRBJ1-2|TRBD1|once
TGTGCCAGCAGCTTAGCGCCGGAGGGGGCAGTCTATGGCTACACCTTC
CASSLAPEGAVYGYTF
>TRBV5-3|TRBJ2-1|TRBD2|NA
TGTGCCAGAAGCCATGGACTAGCGGAGGGATGGAATGAGCAGTTCTTC
CARSHGLAEGWNEQFF
>TRBV7-2|TRBJ2-7|NA|NA
TGTGCCAGCAGCCGACCAGGGATGACCGAGCAGTACTTC
CASSRPGMTEQYF
>TRBV7-8|TRBJ1-3|NA|NA
TGTGCCAGCAGGCCGGGGTCAGGAAACACCATATATTTT
CASRPGSGNTIYF